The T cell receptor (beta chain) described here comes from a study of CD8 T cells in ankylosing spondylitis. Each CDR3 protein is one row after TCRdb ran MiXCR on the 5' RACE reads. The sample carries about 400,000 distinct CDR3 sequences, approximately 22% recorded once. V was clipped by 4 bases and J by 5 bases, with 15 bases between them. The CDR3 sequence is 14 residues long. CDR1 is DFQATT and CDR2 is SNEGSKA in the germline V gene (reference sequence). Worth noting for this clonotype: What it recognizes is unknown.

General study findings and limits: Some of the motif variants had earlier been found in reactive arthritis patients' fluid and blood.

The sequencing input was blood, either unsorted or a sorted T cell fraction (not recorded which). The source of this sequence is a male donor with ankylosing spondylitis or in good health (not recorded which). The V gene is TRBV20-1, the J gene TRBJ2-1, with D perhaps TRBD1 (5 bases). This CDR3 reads CSANRLDTHNEQFF. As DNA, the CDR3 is TGCAGTGCTAATCGTCTGGACACCCACAATGAGCAGTTCTTC.